The 13 T cell receptor beta chains below were found in one sample sequenced in a study of blood T cell repertoires in COVID-19. Here immunoSEQ multiplex PCR was the method, and the copy in TCRdb shows in-frame clones only, minus some. The data show over 100,000 clones, roughly nine tenths seen once. The sequencing input was peripheral blood. Source of these receptors: an older woman with COVID-19, enrolled during active disease.

This clone was seen ten or more times. The chain's CDR3 is CASSQDRGNEQFF. Written as DNA, the CDR3 is TGTGCCAGCAGCCAAGATCGAGGCAATGAGCAGTTCTTC. The chain has TRBV14 and TRBJ2-1; D remains unclear. Germline V lookup: CDR1 SGHDN, CDR2 FVKESK. CDR3 size: 13 residues. V shed 0 bases and J shed 6 bases, with 6 bases lying between them.

The V and J genes are TRBV5-1 and TRBJ2-3; 13 nucleotides align to TRBD2. Germline V CDR1 and CDR2: SGHRS, YFSETQ. With 3 bases clipped from V and 6 bases from J, the junction kept 4 bases outside the gene matches. The CDR3 contains 15 residues. The CDR3: CASSSTSGGLDTQYF. The CDR3 DNA reads as TGCGCCAGCAGCTCGACTAGCGGGGGGCTGGATACGCAGTATTTT.

The V and J genes are TRBV5-1 and TRBJ2-2, with 8 bases lining up with TRBD1. The CDR3 extends over 15 amino acids. Germline trimming cut 6 bases from V and 4 bases from J; bases unmatched to any gene: 8. Per the germline V gene, CDR1 is SGHRS and CDR2 is YFSETQ. The CDR3 DNA is TGCGCCAGCACCATGGACAGGGCGGGCACCGGGGAGCTGTTTTTT. Translating it yields CASTMDRAGTGELFF.

This clone was seen more than once but under ten times. The gene calls are TRBV19 and TRBJ2-7, with D maybe TRBD1 (7 bases). With 4 bases removed from V and 7 bases from J, the gap between germline ends came to 17 bases. The CDR3 contains 14 residues. Germline V CDR1 and CDR2: LNHDA, SQIVND (reference sequence). CDR3 in DNA: TGTGCCAGTAGTACGCGGGACAGCAACATTGAGCAGTACTTC. Translation: CASSTRDSNIEQYF.

The V and J genes are TRBV7-2 and TRBJ2-5; tentatively, D is TRBD1 (6 bases). Looked up from germline, CDR1 is SGHTA and CDR2 is FQGNSA. With 3 bases removed from V and 5 bases from J, the gap between germline ends came to 10 bases. The CDR3 is 13 residues long. The CDR3 loop reads CASSFRGGETQYF. The CDR3 nucleotides read TGTGCCAGCAGCTTCAGGGGTGGGGAGACCCAGTACTTC.

CDR3 amino acids: CASSEGSANTEAFF. The CDR3 nucleotides read TGTGCCAGCAGTGAAGGCAGCGCGAACACTGAAGCTTTCTTT. The V gene is TRBV6-1, the J gene TRBJ1-1; unclear D gene. Germline V gene lookup returns CDR1 MNHNS and CDR2 SASEGT. With 1 base removed from V and 1 base from J, the gap between germline ends came to 7 bases. This CDR3 spans 14 amino acids.

This clone has only a few counts. The rearrangement joins TRBV2 to TRBJ1-1, with TRBD1 matching 11 bases. Germline loops: CDR1 SNHLY, CDR2 FYNNEI. V shed 6 bases, J shed 3 bases, and the junction held 9 bases outside the gene matches. CDR3 length: 16 residues. CDR3 sequence: CASRPRDRGIHTEAFF. The CDR3 DNA reads as TGTGCCAGCAGACCCCGGGACAGGGGGATTCACACTGAAGCTTTCTTT.

This sequence joins TRBV7-9 and TRBJ2-3; a possible D gene is TRBD1 (5 bases). Trimming removed 1 base at V and 1 base at J, with 9 bases between. The germline V gene encodes CDR1 SEHNR and CDR2 FQNEAQ (reference sequence). The CDR3 sequence is 15 residues long. This CDR3 is CASSLVAGRTDTQYF. The CDR3 DNA is TGTGCCAGCAGCTTAGTTGCAGGGCGCACAGATACGCAGTATTTT.

This sequence joins TRBV10-3 and TRBJ1-1, with a tentative D call TRBD1 (6 bases). The CDR3 is made up of 16 amino acids. Germline-derived CDR1 and CDR2 are ENHRY and SYGVKD. Trimming cost V 3 bases and J 7 bases, with 21 bases left between them. CDR3 DNA: TGTGCCATCAGTGATGAACAGGGACTAGGGGGTGGTGAAGCTTTCTTT. Its protein product is CAISDEQGLGGGEAFF.

This chain joins TRBV5-1 and TRBJ2-1; 13 bases line up with TRBD2. This CDR3 is built from 16 residues. V shed 2 bases and J 2 bases; nucleotides not matched to a gene: 1. CDR1 and CDR2 (germline): SGHRS, YFSETQ. CDR3 in amino acids: CASSFTSGGAYNEQFF. CDR3 DNA: TGCGCCAGCAGCTTCACTAGCGGGGGGGCCTACAATGAGCAGTTCTTC.

The chain combines TRBV6-6 with TRBJ1-3; D not certain. Germline CDR1 MNHNY, CDR2 SVGAGI (reference sequence). With 2 bases removed from V and 3 bases from J, the gap between germline ends came to 8 bases. This CDR3 has 14 residues. Here the CDR3 reads CASSYSGSGNTIYF. DNA of the CDR3: TGTGCCAGCAGTTACAGCGGCAGTGGAAACACCATATATTTT.

The chain combines TRBV5-1 with TRBJ1-4, with no clear D. This CDR3 has 14 amino acids. V was trimmed by 4 bases and J by 3 bases, leaving 10 bases between them. Germline CDR1 reads SGHRS; CDR2 reads YFSETQ. The chain's CDR3 is CASSHDTSNEKLFF. The CDR3 DNA follows: TGCGCCAGCAGCCATGACACATCTAATGAAAAACTGTTTTTT.

V gene TRBV11-3 combines with J gene TRBJ2-3; 7 positions match TRBD1. The CDR3 extends over 14 amino acids. Trimming removed 3 bases from V and 2 bases from J; junction bases left unmatched: 2. CDR1 and CDR2 from the germline V gene are SGHNT and YENEEA. The CDR3, as DNA: TGTGCCAGCAGCTTGGGACAGACCACAGATACGCAGTATTTT. Protein: CASSLGQTTDTQYF.